A selection of T cell receptor beta chains follows, all from one sample in a study of blood T cell repertoires in COVID-19. Assay used: immunoSEQ multiplex PCR; TCRdb lists only in-frame clones, some missing. The top ten hold approximately 7.6% of the sample, which has under 350,000 clones, roughly 85% seen once. The sample consisted of peripheral blood. All receptors come from a human donor in a cohort sampled during active COVID-19. Both conserved end residues are part of each CDR3. The D gene is left open where the match is weak. The size entry is marked missing in some rows and otherwise reads once, few, many or a size class.

J gene,V gene,D gene,CDR3 length,clone size,CDR3 protein,CDR3 DNA
TRBJ1-2,TRBV9,-,14,-,CASSGPTPGGGYTF,TGTGCCAGCAGCGGTCCTACTCCCGGAGGTGGCTACACCTTC
TRBJ1-4,TRBV5-6,-,15,-,CASSLSGHQNEKLFF,TGTGCCAGCAGCTTATCGGGACACCAGAATGAAAAACTGTTTTTT
TRBJ2-7,TRBV6-6,TRBD1,15,-,CASSPGQGSSYEQYF,TGTGCCAGCAGCCCAGGACAGGGTAGCTCCTACGAGCAGTACTTC
TRBJ2-1,TRBV7-3,-,16,-,CASSPRSGSSYNEQFF,TGTGCCAGCAGCCCACGGAGTGGGAGCTCCTACAATGAGCAGTTCTTC
TRBJ1-1,TRBV30,-,11,few,CAWTAVNKAFF,TGTGCCTGGACGGCGGTCAACAAAGCTTTCTTT
TRBJ1-1,TRBV19,-,15,-,CASSIDLGGNTEAFF,TGTGCCAGTAGTATAGATCTAGGGGGAAACACTGAAGCTTTCTTT
TRBJ1-1,TRBV29-1,-,10,-,CSFGHREAFF,TGCAGCTTCGGACACCGTGAAGCTTTCTTT
TRBJ1-5,TRBV9,-,15,-,CASSVGRDFNQPQHF,TGTGCCAGCAGCGTAGGGAGGGACTTCAATCAGCCCCAGCATTTT
TRBJ1-1,TRBV18,TRBD1,16,-,CASSRGQGNMNTEAFF,TGTGCCAGCTCACGGGGACAGGGAAACATGAACACTGAAGCTTTCTTT
TRBJ2-1,TRBV19,TRBD2,16,once,CASKPMREGNYNEQFF,TGTGCCAGTAAGCCTATGAGGGAGGGCAACTACAATGAGCAGTTCTTC
TRBJ1-5,TRBV12-3/TRBV12-4,-,13,-,CASSPQINQPQHF,TGTGCCAGCAGCCCCCAGATAAATCAGCCCCAGCATTTT
TRBJ1-2,TRBV9,TRBD1,14,-,CASSVDRGYYGYTF,TGTGCCAGCAGCGTAGACAGGGGGTACTATGGCTACACCTTC
TRBJ1-2,TRBV7-6,-,13,-,CASSLEENYGYTF,TGTGCCAGCAGCTTAGAAGAGAACTATGGCTACACCTTC
TRBJ1-6,TRBV30,-,15,-,CACNRASSYNSPLHF,TGTGCCTGTAACAGGGCCAGCTCCTATAATTCACCCCTCCACTTT
TRBJ2-1,TRBV29-1,TRBD2,13,-,CSVRRLAGNEQFF,TGCAGCGTTCGGCGACTAGCGGGGAATGAGCAGTTCTTC